The 8 T cell receptor beta chains reported below all come from one sample, sequenced in a study of cytotoxic CD8 clonotypes in ibrutinib-treated CLL. This table comes from immunoSEQ multiplex PCR, and its TCRdb copy is limited to in-frame clones, with some not included. The repertoire holds about 17,000 clones, with approximately 81% as singletons. Here the sequenced sample was PBMCs, taken before ibrutinib treatment. The origin of the receptors is a human donor with chronic lymphocytic leukemia.

The chain carries TRBV7-9 and TRBJ1-4, with 10 positions matching TRBD1. The CDR3 is 15 residues long. V dropped 4 bases and J dropped 8; count of bases not matched to a gene: 7. Germline V gene lookup returns CDR1 SEHNR and CDR2 FQNEAQ (reference sequence). CDR3 amino acids: CASSSTDRGREKLFF. The CDR3 DNA reads TGTGCCAGCAGCTCAACCGACAGGGGGCGGGAAAAACTGTTTTTT.

The rearrangement uses TRBV19 and TRBJ2-5; 8 bases fit TRBD2. With 4 bases clipped from V and 5 bases from J, the junction kept 6 bases outside the gene matches. The CDR3 is 14 amino acids. In germline, CDR1 is LNHDA, CDR2 SQIVND (reference sequence). CDR3 region: CASSSGRIWETQYF. The CDR3 coding sequence is TGTGCCAGTAGTAGCGGGAGGATCTGGGAGACCCAGTACTTC.

This clone turned up a few times. This chain links TRBV10-3 with TRBJ2-3; 11 nucleotides align to TRBD2. Germline-derived CDR1 and CDR2 are ENHRY and SYGVKD. The CDR3 length is 17 residues. With 8 bases clipped from V and 3 bases from J, the junction kept 13 bases outside the gene matches. DNA for the CDR3: TGTGCCATCTCCACTAGCGGGAGACGAGTGGTGACAGATACGCAGTATTTT. Its protein is CAISTSGRRVVTDTQYF.

The chain recombines TRBV2 with TRBJ2-5, with D unresolved. The CDR3 totals 12 residues. V lost 6 bases and J 4 bases, leaving 9 bases between the germline ends. Germline lookup yields CDR1 SNHLY and CDR2 FYNNEI. The CDR3 protein is CASRLGIETQYF. CDR3 bases: TGTGCCAGCAGATTGGGGATAGAGACCCAGTACTTC.

This chain joins TRBV4-1 and TRBJ1-2, with 10 bases matching TRBD1. J was trimmed by 3 bases and V by 4 bases; bases with no gene match: 5. The germline CDR1 and CDR2 sequences are MGHRA and YSYEKL. The CDR3 runs 15 residues. DNA for the CDR3: TGCGCCAGCAGCCCCATGGACAGGGGGGACTATGGCTACACCTTC. Its protein is CASSPMDRGDYGYTF.

This clone was observed a few times. This chain connects TRBV25-1 to TRBJ2-1, with a possible D match to TRBD1 (6 bases). V was cut by 1 base and J by 3 bases, with 10 bases left in between. Per germline, CDR1 MGHDK and CDR2 SYGVNS. The CDR3 totals 15 residues. CDR3 sequence reads: CASSEFGGFYNEQFF. CDR3 nucleotides: TGTGCCAGCAGTGAATTTGGGGGCTTCTACAATGAGCAGTTCTTC.

CDR3 residues: CASTWTGEETQYF. The CDR3 bases are TGTGCCAGCACCTGGACAGGGGAAGAGACCCAGTACTTC. The V gene is TRBV28, the J gene TRBJ2-5, with 9 bases fitting TRBD1. The CDR3 consists of 13 residues. The J segment lost 3 bases and the V segment lost 7 bases, leaving 3 bases of the junction unmatched. Germline assignment: CDR1 MDHEN and CDR2 SYDVKM. Full variable domain (rest looked up from reference TRBV28 and TRBJ2-5): DVKVTQSSRYLVKRTGEKVFLECVQDMDHENMFWYRQDPGLGLRLIYFSYDVKMKEKGDIPEGYSVSREKKERFSLILESASTNQTSMYLCASTWTGEETQYFGPGTRLLVL.

J is TRBJ2-5 and V is TRBV28; D possibly corresponds to TRBD1 (7 bases). Per germline, CDR1 MDHEN and CDR2 SYDVKM. V lost 7 bases and J lost 5, with 14 bases in between. The CDR3 spans 13 residues. CDR3 nucleotide sequence: TGTGCCAGCAAAGGAGGGGGCGCGGAGACCCAGTACTTC. It is translated as CASKGGGAETQYF.